Listed here are 24 T cell receptor beta chains from one sample, sequenced in a study of cytomegalovirus exposure and HLA in healthy donors. 13 Jbeta primers and 60 Vbeta primers were used for the PCR. Sequencing used immunoSEQ multiplex PCR; TCRdb keeps in-frame clones, though not all of them. The sample records roughly 150,000 clones, 65% to 85% being singletons. The sequenced sample was PBMCs. These receptors were collected from a woman aged 45-65 years in good health and CMV-seropositive.

This chain connects TRBV11-2 to TRBJ2-1; TRBD2 matches 11 bases. CDR1 is SGHAT, CDR2 FQNNGV, per germline. The CDR3 length is 16 residues. V was clipped by 4 bases and J by 8 bases; unmatched bases: 10. CDR3 in amino acids: CASSSVAGGPRDEQFF. Written as DNA, the CDR3 is TGTGCCAGCAGCTCCGTAGCGGGGGGGCCAAGGGATGAGCAGTTCTTC. Using reference TRBV11-2 and TRBJ2-1 for the parts outside the CDR3, the full variable domain is EAGVAQSPRYKIIEKRQSVAFWCNPISGHATLYWYQQILGQGPKLLIQFQNNGVVDDSQLPKDRFSAERLKGVDSTLKIQPAKLEDSAVYLCASSSVAGGPRDEQFFGPGTRLTVL.

The CDR3 sequence: CSVGLRNEKLFF. For the CDR3, the DNA is TGCAGCGTTGGGTTGCGGAATGAAAAACTGTTTTTT. The V gene is TRBV29-1, the J gene TRBJ1-4, with D unresolved. Germline V gives CDR1 SQVTM, CDR2 ANQGSEA. The V gene lost 4 bases and the J gene lost 5 bases, with 8 bases spanning the gap. There are 12 residues in the CDR3.

This chain connects TRBV6-1 to TRBJ2-5, with TRBD1 identical over 8 bases. V was clipped by 5 bases and J by 4 bases; unmatched bases: 3. From germline, CDR1 is MNHNS and CDR2 SASEGT. The CDR3 has 13 amino acids. This CDR3 is CASSRDRIETQYF. The CDR3 DNA is TGTGCCAGCAGTAGGGACAGGATAGAGACCCAGTACTTC.

This clone is a singleton in its sample. This chain connects TRBV19 to TRBJ1-4; 7 bases agree with TRBD1. V lost 6 bases, J lost 4 bases, and 11 bases stayed unmatched. This CDR3 has 16 amino acids. The germline V gene encodes CDR1 LNHDA and CDR2 SQIVND (reference sequence). CDR3 sequence reads: CASSTWGDSYNEKLFF. The CDR3 DNA is TGTGCCAGTAGCACTTGGGGGGACAGCTATAATGAAAAACTGTTTTTT.

CDR3 loop: CASGLTGGPSSYNSPLHF. CDR3 DNA sequence: TGTGCTAGTGGTTTAACAGGGGGCCCAAGCTCCTATAATTCACCCCTCCACTTT. The chain combines TRBV12-5 with TRBJ1-6; 9 nucleotides agree with TRBD1. The CDR3 consists of 18 residues. With V trimmed by 3 bases and J by 0 bases, 6 bases remained unmatched. Germline CDR1 reads LGHNT; CDR2 reads FRNRAP.

This chain connects TRBV5-6 to TRBJ1-4; a weak D match, TRBD1 (5 bases). Germline V gene lookup returns CDR1 SGHDT and CDR2 YYEEEE. V lost 0 bases, J lost 5 bases, and 14 bases lay in between. This CDR3 region has 16 residues. CDR3 region: CASSLVSGRRNEKLFF. The DNA for the CDR3 is TGTGCCAGCAGCTTGGTCTCAGGGAGGAGGAATGAAAAACTGTTTTTT.

A note on this clone: The sample has other DNA sequences that encode this CDR3 too. This chain uses TRBV18 with TRBJ1-1; tentatively, D is TRBD1 (6 bases). Germline values: CDR1 KGHSH, CDR2 LQKENI. V was shortened by 3 bases and J by 5 bases, with 13 bases between the two germline ends. The length of the CDR3 is 14 residues. CDR3 amino acids: CASSPPTGRTEAFF. CDR3 in DNA: TGTGCCAGCTCACCGCCCACAGGGCGGACTGAAGCTTTCTTT.

CDR3 in amino acids: CASSKGGQVSYEQYF. CDR3 DNA sequence: TGCGCCAGCAGCAAAGGCGGACAGGTCTCCTACGAGCAGTACTTC. The gene calls are TRBV4-1 and TRBJ2-7; 7 positions match TRBD1. The CDR3 is 15 amino acids. CDR1 is MGHRA and CDR2 is YSYEKL in the germline V gene. With 5 bases clipped from V and 0 bases from J, the junction kept 7 bases outside the gene matches.

V usage is TRBV2 and J usage is TRBJ1-5, with D possibly matching TRBD1 (5 bases). This CDR3 has 15 amino acids. Looked up from germline, CDR1 is SNHLY and CDR2 is FYNNEI. V gave up 0 bases and J gave up 2 bases, with 8 bases separating them. The CDR3 loop reads CASSEARGGNQPQHF. In nucleotides, the CDR3 is TGTGCCAGCAGTGAAGCGCGGGGCGGCAATCAGCCCCAGCATTTT.

This chain links TRBV2 with TRBJ1-1; possibly TRBD1 for D (5 bases). The CDR3 extends over 14 amino acids. V was clipped by 1 base and J by 12 bases, with 18 bases between them. CDR1 is SNHLY, CDR2 FYNNEI, per germline. CDR3 sequence: CASSEEGRIDVTFF. The CDR3 DNA sequence: TGTGCCAGCAGTGAAGAGGGGCGGATAGATGTAACTTTCTTT.

V usage is TRBV11-2 and J usage is TRBJ1-2; D is possibly TRBD1 (5 bases). This CDR3 has 13 residues. The ends were cut back, 1 base at V and 8 bases at J, with 11 bases in the middle. CDR1 is SGHAT and CDR2 is FQNNGV in the germline V gene. CDR3: CASSLVGVGGYTF. The DNA of the CDR3 is TGTGCCAGCAGCTTAGTAGGGGTAGGAGGCTACACCTTC.

The chain links TRBV6-1 to TRBJ1-4; D is uncertain. The V gene lost 1 base and the J gene lost 10 bases, with 10 bases spanning the gap. The length of the CDR3 is 13 residues. CDR1 is MNHNS, CDR2 SASEGT, per germline. The CDR3 region has the DNA TGTGCCAGCAGTGAAGGGAGAAGATTAAAACTGTTTTTT. Protein product: CASSEGRRLKLFF.

The rearrangement links TRBV5-1 to TRBJ1-1; D unclear. CDR3 length equals 15 residues. In germline, CDR1 is SGHRS, CDR2 YFSETQ. V lost 4 bases and J lost 1, with 14 bases in between. The CDR3 is CASSGPQSTNTEAFF. The CDR3 nucleotides are TGCGCCAGCAGCGGGCCACAGTCTACGAACACTGAAGCTTTCTTT.

The chain links TRBV5-1 to TRBJ2-2, with D perhaps TRBD2 (6 bases). The germline V gene has CDR1 SGHRS and CDR2 YFSETQ. The V and J ends lost 4 bases and 6 bases respectively, with 16 bases between them. This CDR3 is 15 amino acids long. The CDR3 DNA reads TGCGCCAGCAGCCCGGACAAGAGACTAGCCGGGGAGCTGTTTTTT. Protein product: CASSPDKRLAGELFF.

This clone occurred a few times. This rearrangement joins TRBV15 to TRBJ2-7, with 9 nucleotides matching TRBD1. In germline, CDR1 is LNHNV, CDR2 YYDKDF (reference sequence). V lost 0 bases, J lost 7 bases, and 10 bases stayed unmatched. The CDR3 covers 16 residues. The CDR3 coding sequence is TGTGCCACCAGCAGAGAGCGATACGGGACAGGGAAAGAGCAGTACTTC. This encodes CATSRERYGTGKEQYF.

On this clone itself: The junction departs from germline at one end; a sequencing error may be responsible. The chain has TRBV7-9 and TRBJ1-2; weak D call: TRBD1 (5 bases). The CDR3 is made up of 15 amino acids. CDR1 and CDR2 from the germline V gene are SEHNR and FQNEAQ (reference sequence). The CDR3 sequence: CSSSNLGVTVRSYTF. The CDR3 DNA is TGTTCCAGCAGCAACCTAGGGGTGACAGTTAGAAGCTACACCTTC. The complete variable domain, with remaining parts taken from reference TRBV7-9 and TRBJ1-2, reads DTGVSQNPRHKITKRGQNVTFRCDPISEHNRLYWYRQTLGQGPEFLTYFQNEAQLEKSRLLSDRFSAERPKGSFSTLEIQRTEQGDSAMYLCSSSNLGVTVRSYTFGSGTRLTVV.

The chain is built from TRBV5-1 and TRBJ1-5, with 11 bases that match TRBD1. Germline loops: CDR1 SGHRS, CDR2 YFSETQ. This CDR3 is 15 amino acids long. The V segment lost 0 bases and the J segment 6 bases; nucleotides outside the gene matches: 2. CDR3 coding DNA: TGCGCCAGCAGCTTGGGGACAGGGGGCTCTCAGCCCCAGCATTTT. Amino acid sequence: CASSLGTGGSQPQHF.

The J gene is TRBJ1-1, the V gene TRBV5-1; D gene uncertain. Germline V gene data show CDR1 as SGHRS and CDR2 as YFSETQ. Trimming shortened V by 0 bases and J by 6 bases, and 9 bases separated the two germline ends. The CDR3 is 13 amino acids. Written as DNA, the CDR3 is TGCGCCAGCAGCTTGGGTAACCCGGCTGAAGCTTTCTTT. Translation: CASSLGNPAEAFF.

V gene TRBV5-1 combines with J gene TRBJ2-1; D is uncertain. Germline CDR1 is SGHRS and CDR2 is YFSETQ. The CDR3 runs 17 residues. V lost 0 bases, J lost 0 bases, and 13 bases lay in between. The CDR3 loop is CASSLGLTASSYNEQFF. The CDR3 nucleotides are TGCGCCAGCAGCTTGGGTCTGACTGCGAGCTCCTACAATGAGCAGTTCTTC.

The chain couples TRBV5-1 to TRBJ1-3; TRBD1 matches at 7 bases. Germline loops: CDR1 SGHRS, CDR2 YFSETQ. Trimming at V came to 4 bases and at J to 3 bases, leaving 10 bases not matched to a gene. The CDR3 has 16 residues. Here the CDR3 reads CASSLSGTAYGNTIYF. In DNA form, the CDR3 reads TGCGCCAGCAGCCTCTCAGGGACAGCATATGGAAACACCATATATTTT.

V is TRBV4-2 and J is TRBJ2-3; 10 bases fit TRBD2. Germline assignment: CDR1 LGHNA and CDR2 YNFKEQ. The CDR3 covers 14 residues. Germline trimming cut 6 bases from V and 0 bases from J; bases unmatched to any gene: 0. This chain's CDR3 is CASRAGGSTDTQYF. The CDR3 DNA is TGTGCCAGCAGAGCGGGGGGGAGCACAGATACGCAGTATTTT.

The chain is built from TRBV18 and TRBJ1-1; 7 positions agree with TRBD1. V lost 5 bases and J lost 5; bases outside the gene matches: 5. Germline CDR1 reads KGHSH; CDR2 reads LQKENI. The CDR3 runs 13 residues. The CDR3 region has the DNA TGTGCCAGCTCAGTAACAGGGGTAACTGAAGCTTTCTTT. Translating it yields CASSVTGVTEAFF.

The chain links TRBV19 to TRBJ2-7; 10 bases align to TRBD2. The CDR3 contains 16 residues. Germline V gene sequence: CDR1 LNHDA, CDR2 SQIVND (reference sequence). V shed 3 bases, J shed 5 bases, and the junction held 10 bases outside the gene matches. Here the CDR3 DNA reads TGTGCCAGTAGTATGTCTAGCGGGGGAATTTTCCACGAGCAGTACTTC. Translation gives CASSMSSGGIFHEQYF.

The V call is TRBV18, the J call TRBJ2-1; TRBD2 aligns across 14 bases. J lost 9 bases, V lost 0 bases, and 4 bases had no gene match. This CDR3 has 16 amino acids. Germline V gene sequence: CDR1 KGHSH, CDR2 LQKENI. The CDR3 region is CASSPPTSGGAGEQFF. CDR3 coding DNA: TGTGCCAGCTCACCACCGACTAGCGGGGGGGCAGGTGAGCAGTTCTTC.